These T cell receptor beta chains were read from a single sample in a study of blood T cell repertoires in COVID-19. Sequencing was performed with immunoSEQ multiplex PCR; in TCRdb, only in-frame clones are kept and a portion is missing. The sample shows about 120,000 clones, around 86% of them seen only once. The specimen sequenced was peripheral blood. The receptors derive from a woman between 70 and 85 years old with acute or convalescent COVID-19. CDR3s include the opening cysteine and the closing phenylalanine or tryptophan. A D gene is named only where the DNA matches it firmly. The listing skips clone size in some rows; elsewhere it reads once, few, many or a size class.

d_call	clone_size	v_call	j_call	cdr3_aa	cdr3_nt
.	.	TRBV19	TRBJ2-3	CASSIGLGAGGRLSTDTQYF	TGTGCCAGTAGTATAGGGTTGGGAGCGGGCGGTCGCTTAAGCACAGATACGCAGTATTTT
.	.	TRBV3-1/TRBV3-2	TRBJ2-3	CASSQVYVTDTQYF	TGTGCCAGCAGCCAAGTTTATGTCACAGATACGCAGTATTTT
TRBD2	.	TRBV27	TRBJ2-3	CASSKLGTRTTDTQYF	TGTGCCAGCAGCAAGTTGGGGACTAGGACCACAGATACGCAGTATTTT
.	.	TRBV7-8	TRBJ1-2	CASSLPDYGYTF	TGTGCCAGCAGCTTACCAGACTATGGCTACACCTTC
TRBD1	.	TRBV4-1	TRBJ1-2	CASSQQPPGQGAGGYTF	TGCGCCAGCAGCCAACAACCGCCGGGACAGGGGGCTGGAGGCTACACCTTC
.	.	TRBV28	TRBJ1-2	CASTQTNYGYTF	TGTGCCAGCACCCAGACTAACTATGGCTACACCTTC
TRBD1	.	TRBV15	TRBJ1-3	CATSGPGTGGFSGNTIYF	TGTGCCACCAGCGGGCCCGGGACAGGGGGTTTCTCTGGAAACACCATATATTTT
TRBD2	.	TRBV7-9	TRBJ2-2	CASSLSGRAPAGELFF	TGTGCCAGCAGCTTAAGCGGGAGAGCCCCCGCCGGGGAGCTGTTTTTT
TRBD1	once	TRBV6-2/TRBV6-3	TRBJ2-6	CASSYGGQGASGANVLTF	TGTGCCAGCAGTTACGGAGGACAGGGGGCATCTGGGGCCAACGTCCTGACTTTC
.	.	TRBV11-2	TRBJ2-1	CASSLAGMVDEQFF	TGTGCCAGCAGCTTAGCAGGGATGGTCGATGAGCAGTTCTTC
.	.	TRBV11-2	TRBJ1-6	CASSLAHSPLHF	TGTGCCAGCAGCTTAGCTCATTCACCCCTCCACTTT
.	.	TRBV19	TRBJ1-2	CASSEDGYGYTF	TGTGCCAGTAGTGAGGATGGCTATGGCTACACCTTC
.	once	TRBV19	TRBJ2-3	CASRRAFTMIDTQYF	TGTGCCAGTAGGCGGGCCTTTACGATGATAGATACGCAGTATTTT
TRBD1	.	TRBV19	TRBJ1-4	CASGGTVPPVANEKLFF	TGTGCCAGTGGCGGGACAGTGCCTCCTGTTGCTAATGAAAAACTGTTTTTT
.	.	TRBV5-1	TRBJ1-4	CASSPDRTRPEKLFF	TGCGCCAGCAGCCCCGACAGGACCCGGCCTGAAAAACTGTTTTTT
.	.	TRBV4-1	TRBJ1-4	CASGRVLEEKLFF	TGCGCCAGCGGCCGGGTCCTAGAAGAAAAACTGTTTTTT
TRBD1	.	TRBV14	TRBJ2-3	CASSQGDRGSDTQYF	TGTGCCAGCAGCCAAGGGGACAGGGGATCCGATACGCAGTATTTT
TRBD1	.	TRBV30	TRBJ1-2	CAWNLFEGQGNGYTF	TGTGCCTGGAACTTGTTTGAGGGACAGGGGAATGGCTACACCTTC
.	.	TRBV27	TRBJ1-1	CASSFGGRNTEAFF	TGTGCCAGCAGTTTCGGGGGTCGGAACACTGAAGCTTTCTTT
.	.	TRBV3-1/TRBV3-2	TRBJ2-7	CASSQGGSNYEQYF	TGTGCCAGCAGCCAAGGGGGCAGTAACTACGAGCAGTACTTC
.	.	TRBV3-1/TRBV3-2	TRBJ2-7	CASSQNSFYEQYF	TGTGCCAGCAGCCAAAATTCTTTTTACGAGCAGTACTTC
.	once	TRBV6-5	TRBJ2-3	CASSMTGDTQYF	TGTGCCAGCAGTATGACAGGAGATACGCAGTATTTT
.	.	TRBV3-1/TRBV3-2	TRBJ1-1	CASSLMNTEAFF	TGTGCCAGCAGCCTAATGAACACTGAAGCTTTCTTT
.	.	TRBV2	TRBJ2-1	CASDPGNTGQFF	TGTGCCAGCGACCCGGGAAACACGGGGCAGTTCTTC
TRBD1	.	TRBV3-1/TRBV3-2	TRBJ2-1	CASSQATTGTGANEQFF	TGTGCCAGCAGCCAAGCGACTACCGGGACAGGGGCGAATGAGCAGTTCTTC
.	.	TRBV30	TRBJ2-2	CAWTPLSAIGELFF	TGTGCCTGGACCCCCCTCAGCGCGATCGGGGAGCTGTTTTTT
TRBD2	.	TRBV3-1/TRBV3-2	TRBJ2-7	CASSPTSGLLSYEQYF	TGTGCCAGCAGCCCGACTAGCGGACTTCTCTCCTACGAGCAGTACTTC
.	.	TRBV28	TRBJ2-7	CASSTPDLGEQYF	TGTGCCAGCAGCACACCGGATTTAGGGGAACAGTACTTC
.	.	TRBV7-9	TRBJ2-7	CASSPQTYEQYF	TGTGCCAGCAGCCCCCAGACCTACGAGCAGTACTTC